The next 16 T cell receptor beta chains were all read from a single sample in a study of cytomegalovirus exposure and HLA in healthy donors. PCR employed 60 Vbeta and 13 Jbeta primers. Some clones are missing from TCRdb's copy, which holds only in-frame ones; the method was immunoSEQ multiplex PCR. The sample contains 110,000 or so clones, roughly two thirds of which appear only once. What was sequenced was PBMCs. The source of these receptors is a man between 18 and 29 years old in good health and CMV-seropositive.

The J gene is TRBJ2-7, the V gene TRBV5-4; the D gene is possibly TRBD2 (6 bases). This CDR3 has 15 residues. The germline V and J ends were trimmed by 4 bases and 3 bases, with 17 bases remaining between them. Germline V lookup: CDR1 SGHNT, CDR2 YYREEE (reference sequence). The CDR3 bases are TGTGCCAGCAGCCCATCCCGGGAGAAGTACTACGAGCAGTACTTC. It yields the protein CASSPSREKYYEQYF. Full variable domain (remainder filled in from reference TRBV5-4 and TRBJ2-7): ETGVTQSPTHLIKTRGQQVTLRCSSQSGHNTVSWYQQALGQGPQFIFQYYREEENGRGNFPPRFSGLQFPNYSSELNVNALELDDSALYLCASSPSREKYYEQYFGPGTRLTVT.

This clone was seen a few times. CDR3 nucleotide sequence: TGTGCCAGCAACAGGGCTGGAAACACTGAAGCTTTCTTT. Its translation is CASNRAGNTEAFF. The chain joins TRBV5-6 to TRBJ1-1, with a weak D call TRBD1 (6 bases). Germline values: CDR1 SGHDT, CDR2 YYEEEE. V was trimmed by 6 bases and J by 2 bases, leaving 11 bases between them. This CDR3 has 13 amino acids.

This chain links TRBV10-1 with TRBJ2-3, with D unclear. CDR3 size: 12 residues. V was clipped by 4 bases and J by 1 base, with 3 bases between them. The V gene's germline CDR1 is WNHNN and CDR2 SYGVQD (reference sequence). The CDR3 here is CASSAGTDTQYF. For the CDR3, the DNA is TGCGCCAGCAGTGCGGGCACAGATACGCAGTATTTT.

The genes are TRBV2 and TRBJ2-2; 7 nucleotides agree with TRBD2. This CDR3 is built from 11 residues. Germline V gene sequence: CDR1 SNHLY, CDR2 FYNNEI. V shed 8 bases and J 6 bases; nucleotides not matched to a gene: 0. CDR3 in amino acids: CASGLAGELFF. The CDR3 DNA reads TGTGCCAGCGGACTAGCCGGGGAGCTGTTTTTT.

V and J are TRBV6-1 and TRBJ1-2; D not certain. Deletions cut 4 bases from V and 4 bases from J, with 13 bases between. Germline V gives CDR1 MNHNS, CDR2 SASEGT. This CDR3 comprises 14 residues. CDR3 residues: CASSAGSNIYGYTF. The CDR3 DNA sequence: TGTGCCAGCAGTGCTGGCAGTAACATCTATGGCTACACCTTC.

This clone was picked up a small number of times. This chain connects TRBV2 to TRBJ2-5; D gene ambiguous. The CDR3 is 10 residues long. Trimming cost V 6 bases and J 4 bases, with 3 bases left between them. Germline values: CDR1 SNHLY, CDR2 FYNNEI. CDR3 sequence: CASSIETQYF. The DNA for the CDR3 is TGTGCCAGCAGCATAGAGACCCAGTACTTC.

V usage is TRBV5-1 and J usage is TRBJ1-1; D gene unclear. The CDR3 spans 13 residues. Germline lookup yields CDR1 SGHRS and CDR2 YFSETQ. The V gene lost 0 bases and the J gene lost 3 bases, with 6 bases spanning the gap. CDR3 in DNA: TGCGCCAGCAGCTTGGTGTCAGACACTGAAGCTTTCTTT. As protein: CASSLVSDTEAFF.

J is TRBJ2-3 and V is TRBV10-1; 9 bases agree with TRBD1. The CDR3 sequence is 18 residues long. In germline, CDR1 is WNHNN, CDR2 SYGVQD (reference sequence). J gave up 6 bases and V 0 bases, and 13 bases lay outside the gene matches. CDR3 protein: CASSESTSGTGSSDTQYF. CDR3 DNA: TGCGCCAGCAGTGAGTCGACTTCCGGGACAGGGTCGTCCGATACGCAGTATTTT.

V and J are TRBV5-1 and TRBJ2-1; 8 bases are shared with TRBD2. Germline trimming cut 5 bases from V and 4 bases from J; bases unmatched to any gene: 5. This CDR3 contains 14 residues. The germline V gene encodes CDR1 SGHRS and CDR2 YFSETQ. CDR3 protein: CASSGLAGYNEQFF. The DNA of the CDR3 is TGCGCCAGCAGTGGGCTAGCGGGTTACAATGAGCAGTTCTTC.

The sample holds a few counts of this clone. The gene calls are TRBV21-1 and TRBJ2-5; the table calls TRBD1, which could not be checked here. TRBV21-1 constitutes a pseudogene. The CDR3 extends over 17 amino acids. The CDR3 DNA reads TGTGCCAGCGAAACCGATTTTGGGTCAGGGTACCAAGAGACCCAGTACTTC. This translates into CASETDFGSGYQETQYF.

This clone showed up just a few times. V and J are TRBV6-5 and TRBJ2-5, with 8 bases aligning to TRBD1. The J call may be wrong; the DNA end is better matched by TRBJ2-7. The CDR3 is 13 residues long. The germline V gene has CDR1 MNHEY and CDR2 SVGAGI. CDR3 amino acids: CASKQGAKYEQYF. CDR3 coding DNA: TGTGCCAGCAAGCAGGGGGCGAAATACGAGCAGTACTTC.

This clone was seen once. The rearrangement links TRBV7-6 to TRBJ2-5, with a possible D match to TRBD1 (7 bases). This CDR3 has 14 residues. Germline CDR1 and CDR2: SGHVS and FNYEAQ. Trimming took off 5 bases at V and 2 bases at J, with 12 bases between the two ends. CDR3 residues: CASSAGTVQETQYF. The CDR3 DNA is TGTGCCAGCAGCGCGGGGACAGTACAAGAGACCCAGTACTTC.

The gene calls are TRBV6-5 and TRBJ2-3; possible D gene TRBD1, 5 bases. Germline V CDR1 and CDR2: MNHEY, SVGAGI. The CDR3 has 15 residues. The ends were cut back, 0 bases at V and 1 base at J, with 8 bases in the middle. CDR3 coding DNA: TGTGCCAGCAGTTACTCGGGGCCTGGCACAGATACGCAGTATTTT. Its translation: CASSYSGPGTDTQYF.

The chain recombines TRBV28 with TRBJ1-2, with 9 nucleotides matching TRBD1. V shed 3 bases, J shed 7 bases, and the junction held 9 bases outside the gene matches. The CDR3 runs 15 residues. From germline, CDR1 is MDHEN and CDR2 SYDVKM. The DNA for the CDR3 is TGTGCCAGCAGTTTTTCGGGACAGGGATTTAGTGGCTACACCTTC. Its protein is CASSFSGQGFSGYTF.

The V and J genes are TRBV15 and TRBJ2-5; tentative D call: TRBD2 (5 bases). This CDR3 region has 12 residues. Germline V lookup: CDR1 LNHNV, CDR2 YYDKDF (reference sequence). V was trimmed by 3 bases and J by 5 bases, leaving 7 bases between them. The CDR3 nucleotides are TGTGCCACCAGCAGTACGGGGGAGACCCAGTACTTC. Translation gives CATSSTGETQYF. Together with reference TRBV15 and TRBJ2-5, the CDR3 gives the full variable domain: DAMVIQNPRYQVTQFGKPVTLSCSQTLNHNVMYWYQQKSSQAPKLLFHYYDKDFNNEADTPDNFQSRRPNTSFCFLDIRSPGLGDTAMYLCATSSTGETQYFGPGTRLLVL.

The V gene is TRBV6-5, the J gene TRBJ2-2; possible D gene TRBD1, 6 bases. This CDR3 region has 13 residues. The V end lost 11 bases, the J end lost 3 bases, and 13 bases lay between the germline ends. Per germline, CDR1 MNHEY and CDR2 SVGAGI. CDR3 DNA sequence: TGTGCCGCACAGGGCAGGGACACCGGGGAGCTGTTTTTT. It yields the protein CAAQGRDTGELFF.